Presented here are 4 T cell receptor beta chains from one specimen sequenced in a study of cytomegalovirus exposure and HLA in healthy donors. PCR amplification relied on 60 Vbeta primers (plus 13 Jbeta primers). TCRdb's copy holds only in-frame clones and misses some; the assay was immunoSEQ multiplex PCR. The sample holds roughly 74,000 clones. The sequenced sample was PBMCs. These receptors were obtained from a female donor in good health and CMV-seropositive.

The chain combines TRBV6-6 with TRBJ1-6, with D tentatively TRBD1 (5 bases). V dropped 4 bases and J dropped 10 bases, with 11 bases sitting between them. CDR1 and CDR2 (germline): MNHNY, SVGAGI (reference sequence). The CDR3 runs 13 residues. CDR3: CASSSSAGSPLHF. CDR3 DNA: TGTGCCAGCAGTTCAAGCGCAGGGTCACCCCTCCACTTT.

V and J are TRBV13 and TRBJ2-3, with 10 positions matching TRBD2. Trimming cost V 5 bases and J 4 bases; bases outside gene matches: 3. This CDR3 spans 14 amino acids. Per the germline V gene, CDR1 is PRHDT and CDR2 is FYEKMQ (reference sequence). The CDR3 sequence is CASSPSGSPDTQYF. DNA of the CDR3: TGTGCCAGCAGCCCTAGCGGGAGTCCAGATACGCAGTATTTT. Variable domain in full (rest from reference TRBV13 and TRBJ2-3): AAGVIQSPRHLIKEKRETATLKCYPIPRHDTVYWYQQGPGQDPQFLISFYEKMQSDKGSIPDRFSAQQFSDYHSELNMSSLELGDSALYFCASSPSGSPDTQYFGPGTRLTVL.

The V call is TRBV5-1, the J call TRBJ2-5; D is unclear. V lost 5 bases, J lost 2 bases, and 7 bases lay in between. Germline V gene lookup returns CDR1 SGHRS and CDR2 YFSETQ. This CDR3 contains 12 residues. The CDR3 DNA sequence: TGCGCCAGCAGGGCCCTTCAAGAGACCCAGTACTTC. This gives the protein CASRALQETQYF.

The J gene is TRBJ2-1, the V gene TRBV2; TRBD2 matches 11 bases. Losses at the gene ends were 4 bases for V and 6 bases for J; bases not matched to a gene: 5. The length of the CDR3 is 15 residues. Germline V gene sequence: CDR1 SNHLY, CDR2 FYNNEI. CDR3 sequence reads: CASSGTSGSGNEQFF. The CDR3 region has the DNA TGTGCCAGCAGTGGAACTAGCGGGAGTGGCAATGAGCAGTTCTTC.